This T cell receptor (beta chain) was recovered during a study of blood T cell repertoires in COVID-19. As for the study in general: Sites across the United States, Italy and Spain contributed samples from acute and convalescent COVID-19.

In germline, CDR1 is SNHLY, CDR2 FYNNEI. V lost 6 bases to trimming and J lost 7 bases; unmatched junction nucleotides: 5. This CDR3 region has 12 residues. The data were produced by immunoSEQ multiplex PCR, yet TCRdb's version contains in-frame clones alone and is incomplete. Of 200,000 to 250,000 clones listed, over 75% are singletons. This TCR came from a woman between 65 and 79 years old with COVID-19, enrolled during active disease. This chain links TRBV2 with TRBJ1-1; 7 bases are shared with TRBD1. What was sequenced was peripheral blood. The CDR3 DNA follows: TGTGCCAGCAGAGCAAACAGGGGTGAAGCTTTCTTT. Translating gives CASRANRGEAFF.